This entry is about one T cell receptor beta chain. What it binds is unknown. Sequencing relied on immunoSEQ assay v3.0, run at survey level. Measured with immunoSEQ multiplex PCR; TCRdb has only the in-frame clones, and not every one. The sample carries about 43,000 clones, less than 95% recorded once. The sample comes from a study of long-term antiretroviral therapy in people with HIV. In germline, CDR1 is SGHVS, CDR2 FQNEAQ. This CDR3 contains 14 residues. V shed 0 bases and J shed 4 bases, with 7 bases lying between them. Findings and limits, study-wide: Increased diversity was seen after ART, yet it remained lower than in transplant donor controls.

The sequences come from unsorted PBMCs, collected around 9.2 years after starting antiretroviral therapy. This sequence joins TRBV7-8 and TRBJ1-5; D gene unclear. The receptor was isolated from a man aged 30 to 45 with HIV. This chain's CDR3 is CASSLALANQPQHF. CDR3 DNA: TGTGCCAGCAGCTTAGCTCTGGCTAATCAGCCCCAGCATTTT.